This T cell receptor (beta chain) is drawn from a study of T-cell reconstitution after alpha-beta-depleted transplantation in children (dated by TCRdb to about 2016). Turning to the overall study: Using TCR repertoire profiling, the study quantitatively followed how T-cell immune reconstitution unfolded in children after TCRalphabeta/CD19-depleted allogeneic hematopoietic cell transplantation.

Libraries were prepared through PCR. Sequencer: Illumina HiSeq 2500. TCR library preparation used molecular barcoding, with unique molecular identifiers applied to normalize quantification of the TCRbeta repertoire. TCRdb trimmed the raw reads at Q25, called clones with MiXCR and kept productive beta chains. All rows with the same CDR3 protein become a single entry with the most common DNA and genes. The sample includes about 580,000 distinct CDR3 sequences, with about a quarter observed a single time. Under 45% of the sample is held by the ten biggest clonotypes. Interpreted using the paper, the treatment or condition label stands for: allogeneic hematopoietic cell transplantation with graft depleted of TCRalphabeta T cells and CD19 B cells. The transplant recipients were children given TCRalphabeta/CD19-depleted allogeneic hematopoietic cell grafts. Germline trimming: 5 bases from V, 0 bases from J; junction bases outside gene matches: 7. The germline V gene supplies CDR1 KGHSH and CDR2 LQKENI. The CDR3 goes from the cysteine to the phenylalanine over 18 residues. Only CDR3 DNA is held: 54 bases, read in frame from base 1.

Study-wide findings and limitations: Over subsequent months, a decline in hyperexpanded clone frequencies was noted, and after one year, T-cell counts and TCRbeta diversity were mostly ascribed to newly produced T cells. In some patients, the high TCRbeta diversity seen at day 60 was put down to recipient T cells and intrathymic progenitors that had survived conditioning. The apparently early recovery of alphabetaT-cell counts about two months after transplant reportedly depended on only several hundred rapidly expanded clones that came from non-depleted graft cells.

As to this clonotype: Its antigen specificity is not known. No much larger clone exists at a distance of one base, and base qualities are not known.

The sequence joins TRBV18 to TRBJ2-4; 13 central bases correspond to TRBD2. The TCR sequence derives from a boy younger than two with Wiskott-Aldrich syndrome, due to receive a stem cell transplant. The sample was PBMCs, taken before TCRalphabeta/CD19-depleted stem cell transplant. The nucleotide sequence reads TGTGCCAGCTCAACCGGGACTAGCGGGACTCTAGCCAAAAACATTCAGTACTTC. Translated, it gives CASSTGTSGTLAKNIQYF.